This T cell receptor (beta chain) stems from a study of cytomegalovirus exposure and HLA in healthy donors. At the level of the study: As released early, the data held about 85 million unique TCRs from HLA-typed donors. Findings and limits, study-wide: It was reported in a later analysis that an Asian-associated ancestry cluster showed fewer N-insertions than the roughly 670-donor mean. Later analysis identified about 18,000 TCR beta sequences associated with HLA alleles, using a false discovery rate threshold of 0.05.

The CDR3 is 15 residues long. The V and J ends lost 4 bases and 5 bases respectively, with 17 bases between them. CDR1 is WSHSY, CDR2 SAAADI, per germline. About this clone itself: No antigen is known for it.

The PCR ran on 60 Vbeta and 13 Jbeta primers. The table came from immunoSEQ multiplex PCR; TCRdb's copy has only in-frame clones and leaves some out. The sample has over 95,000 clones; 60% to 80% are singletons. In nominal health when sampled, donors likely had unrecorded immune exposures nonetheless. Sequencing input: PBMCs. The TCR originated in a human donor in good health. The V and J genes are TRBV10-2 and TRBJ1-1; weak D call: TRBD1 (6 bases). The CDR3 region has the DNA TGCGCCAGCAGTGTCAGACAGGCTGGGGAAACTGAAGCTTTCTTT. It encodes CASSVRQAGETEAFF.